This T cell receptor (beta chain) was captured by sequencing in a study of identical twins. Germline V lookup: CDR1 LGHNA, CDR2 YSLEER. This CDR3 spans 15 amino acids. Trimming took 4 bases from V and 4 from J, leaving 15 bases between them. A universal primer site was created by template switching, with the cDNA bearing unique molecular identifiers. TCRdb redid the calling of the 5' RACE reads with MiXCR, one entry per CDR3 protein. The sample shows just over 450,000 distinct CDR3 sequences, approximately 14% of them seen only once. This sample was shared with a second study, whose subject was yellow fever vaccine responses in identical twins.

The chain has TRBV4-3 and TRBJ2-3, with D possibly TRBD1 on 9 matching bases. The sequenced sample was CD4+ T cells sorted from blood. This TCR was recovered from a woman under 30 in good health. The CDR3, as DNA: TGCGCCAGCAGCCTCGGGGGGGACAGGGCAGATACGCAGTATTTT. Its translation: CASSLGGDRADTQYF.